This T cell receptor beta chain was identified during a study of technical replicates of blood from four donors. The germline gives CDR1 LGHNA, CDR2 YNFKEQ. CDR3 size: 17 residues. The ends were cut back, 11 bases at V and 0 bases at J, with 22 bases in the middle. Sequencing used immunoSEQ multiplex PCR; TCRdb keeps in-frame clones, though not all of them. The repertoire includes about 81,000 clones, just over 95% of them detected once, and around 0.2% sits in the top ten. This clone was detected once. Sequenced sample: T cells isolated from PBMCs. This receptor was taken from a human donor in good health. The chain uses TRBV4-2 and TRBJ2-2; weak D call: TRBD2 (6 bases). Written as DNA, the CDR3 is TGTGCCGCCCGGGACTCAAGGTTACAAACGAACACCGGGGAGCTGTTTTTT. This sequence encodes CAARDSRLQTNTGELFF.